Each of the 14 T cell receptor beta chains below was sequenced from the same sample in a study of cytomegalovirus exposure and HLA in healthy donors. The PCR ran on 60 Vbeta and 13 Jbeta primers. TCRdb's copy holds only in-frame clones and misses some; the assay was immunoSEQ multiplex PCR. The table has roughly 50,000 clones, more than 65% seen once. The sample taken for sequencing was PBMCs. The source is a woman in her late teens or twenties in good health and CMV-seronegative.

V gene TRBV5-5 combines with J gene TRBJ2-7, with D perhaps TRBD1 (6 bases). Germline CDR1 is SGHKS and CDR2 is YYEKEE (reference sequence). V was shortened by 2 bases and J by 5 bases, with 17 bases between the two germline ends. There are 15 residues in the CDR3. CDR3 sequence (DNA): TGTGCCAGCAGCTTTAAAACCAGGGGTGTGGACGAGCAGTACTTC. Translation gives CASSFKTRGVDEQYF.

This chain joins TRBV6-5 and TRBJ1-1; D may be TRBD1 (5 bases). The CDR3 has 14 amino acids. From germline, CDR1 is MNHEY and CDR2 SVGAGI. The V end lost 6 bases, the J end lost 5 bases, and 16 bases lay between the germline ends. This CDR3 is CASRGLWEGTEAFF. As DNA, the CDR3 is TGTGCCAGCAGGGGCCTTTGGGAGGGGACTGAAGCTTTCTTT.

This clone showed up just once. J is TRBJ1-1 and V is TRBV7-8; possible D gene TRBD1, 5 bases. The germline V gene has CDR1 SGHVS and CDR2 FQNEAQ. V shed 5 bases and J shed 11 bases, with 15 bases lying between them. This CDR3 is 12 amino acids long. In DNA form, the CDR3 reads TGTGCCAGCAGCCCTCGAGGAGGGGCGGCTTTCTTT. Translating gives CASSPRGGAAFF.

This sequence joins TRBV7-9 and TRBJ1-5, with D tentatively TRBD1 (6 bases). The CDR3 loop spans 15 amino acids. V lost 0 bases and J 5 bases, leaving 11 bases between the germline ends. Germline-derived CDR1 and CDR2 are SEHNR and FQNEAQ (reference sequence). The CDR3 here is CASSLAWDNYQPQHF. The CDR3 DNA reads as TGTGCCAGCAGCTTAGCGTGGGACAACTATCAGCCCCAGCATTTT.

V and J are TRBV19 and TRBJ2-1; 11 nucleotides agree with TRBD2. V dropped 6 bases and J dropped 6; count of bases not matched to a gene: 7. Germline V gene lookup returns CDR1 LNHDA and CDR2 SQIVND (reference sequence). This CDR3 has 15 residues. The CDR3 DNA is TGTGCCAGTAGCCCGACTAGCGGGAACTTCAATGAGCAGTTCTTC. It specifies CASSPTSGNFNEQFF.

The V and J genes are TRBV5-1 and TRBJ1-6, with 9 bases that match TRBD1. The CDR3 is 15 amino acids. Trimming removed 1 base from V and 8 bases from J; junction bases left unmatched: 4. Germline V gene lookup returns CDR1 SGHRS and CDR2 YFSETQ. CDR3 nucleotides: TGCGCCAGCAGCTTGAGGGACAGGGAGGATTCACCCCTCCACTTT. Translated: CASSLRDREDSPLHF.

The rearrangement joins TRBV27 to TRBJ2-2; TRBD2 aligns across 10 bases. CDR1 and CDR2 (germline): MNHEY, SMNVEV (reference sequence). There are 16 residues in the CDR3. With 6 bases clipped from V and 4 bases from J, the junction kept 8 bases outside the gene matches. DNA of the CDR3: TGTGCCAGCAGCCCCGCTAGCGGGAGTGGCACCGGGGAGCTGTTTTTT. Protein: CASSPASGSGTGELFF.

The chain carries TRBV30 and TRBJ2-7; a weak D match, TRBD2 (5 bases). The CDR3 has 17 amino acids. V was shortened by 4 bases and J by 3 bases, with 25 bases between the two germline ends. CDR1 GTSNPN and CDR2 SVGIG come from the germline V gene (reference sequence). In nucleotides, the CDR3 is TGTGCCTGGACCACCCCCCTAGCCCCAGGAATACTCTACGAGCAGTACTTC. Protein: CAWTTPLAPGILYEQYF.

V and J are TRBV10-2 and TRBJ2-7; D is perhaps TRBD1 (5 bases). V gave up 9 bases and J gave up 7 bases, with 16 bases separating them. Germline V lookup: CDR1 WSHSY, CDR2 SAAADI. There are 12 residues in the CDR3. As DNA, the CDR3 is TGCGCCAGTGAACAGAAGGGGCGGGAGCAGTACTTC. Translation gives CASEQKGREQYF.

This clone appeared a single time. This sequence joins TRBV2 and TRBJ1-4; 8 bases agree with TRBD1. Germline CDR1 SNHLY, CDR2 FYNNEI. The ends lost 6 bases at V and 4 bases at J; junction bases unmatched: 1. The CDR3 loop spans 13 amino acids. The CDR3 loop is CASRGQVNEKLFF. The DNA of the CDR3 is TGTGCCAGCAGGGGACAGGTTAATGAAAAACTGTTTTTT.

The gene calls are TRBV5-1 and TRBJ2-1, with TRBD2 identical over 9 bases. CDR1 and CDR2 (germline): SGHRS, YFSETQ. This CDR3 contains 15 residues. V trimming: 1 base; J trimming: 4 bases; junction bases outside the gene matches: 3. The CDR3 region has the DNA TGCGCCAGCAGCTTGAAAGCGGGAGGATACAATGAGCAGTTCTTC. Its translation: CASSLKAGGYNEQFF. Filled out from reference TRBV5-1 and TRBJ2-1, the complete variable domain reads KAGVTQTPRYLIKTRGQQVTLSCSPISGHRSVSWYQQTPGQGLQFLFEYFSETQRNKGNFPGRFSGRQFSNSRSEMNVSTLELGDSALYLCASSLKAGGYNEQFFGPGTRLTVL.

The chain recombines TRBV19 with TRBJ1-2, with 9 bases matching TRBD1. The junction had 5 bases not matched to a gene; V was cut back by 5 bases and J by 1 base. Germline CDR1 LNHDA, CDR2 SQIVND (reference sequence). The CDR3 covers 15 residues. CDR3 sequence (DNA): TGTGCCAGTAGTCCCCGACAGGGGGGTAACTATGGCTACACCTTC. This gives the protein CASSPRQGGNYGYTF.

The rearrangement links TRBV19 to TRBJ2-1; 7 nucleotides line up with TRBD2. The junction had 11 bases not matched to a gene; V was cut back by 3 bases and J by 6 bases. The CDR3 is 16 amino acids. CDR1 is LNHDA and CDR2 is SQIVND in the germline V gene (reference sequence). The CDR3 sequence is CASSMGGTAGSNEQFF. CDR3 nucleotides: TGTGCCAGTAGTATGGGGGGGACCGCCGGGAGCAATGAGCAGTTCTTC. Drawing the rest from reference TRBV19 and TRBJ2-1, the complete variable domain is DGGITQSPKYLFRKEGQNVTLSCEQNLNHDAMYWYRQDPGQGLRLIYYSQIVNDFQKGDIAEGYSVSREKKESFPLTVTSAQKNPTAFYLCASSMGGTAGSNEQFFGPGTRLTVL.

The chain recombines TRBV2 with TRBJ1-5, with no clear D. Germline CDR1 reads SNHLY; CDR2 reads FYNNEI. This CDR3 comprises 15 residues. Trimming took 6 bases from V and 3 from J, leaving 15 bases between them. Here the CDR3 DNA reads TGTGCCAGCAGCGAAAAGGTAGGAGCCAATCAGCCCCAGCATTTT. It yields the protein CASSEKVGANQPQHF.